This T cell receptor beta chain was observed in a study of T cells in Graves' hyperthyroidism and ophthalmopathy. Points on this clonotype: Its antigen remains unidentified.

The TCR beta CDR3 regions underwent amplification using RNA transcripts as the source. The TCR CDR3 was amplified in a first-round RT-PCR using the HTBI primer set. TCRdb re-analysed the multiplex PCR reads in MiXCR, keeping a single row per CDR3 protein. Of 700,000 or so distinct CDR3 sequences in the sample, 14% were seen once. General observations from the study: Ophthalmopathy stood apart from stable hyperthyroidism in a 13 V-J model. Blood also contained most expanded thyroid clonotypes above 0.001.

Diagnoses were made from clinical symptoms, serum measures (thyroxine and TRAb), thyroid ultrasound and orbital computed tomography. The PBMCs were sourced from fresh peripheral blood (around 9.9 ml). Looked up from germline, CDR1 is LNHDA and CDR2 is SQIVND (reference sequence). The CDR3 length is 14 residues. V dropped 4 bases and J dropped 1 base, with 8 bases sitting between them. The genes are TRBV19 and TRBJ1-5; TRBD1 is a possible D gene (6 bases). This TCR was recovered from a woman in her fifties or sixties with Graves' ophthalmopathy. The material sequenced was blood. CDR3: CASSKDSSNQPQHF. DNA of the CDR3: TGTGCCAGTAGTAAGGACAGCAGCAATCAGCCCCAGCATTTT.